The 25 T cell receptor beta chains in this list originate from one sample, sequenced in a study of molecular identifiers for immune sequencing clone quantification. TCRdb itself ran the PCR reads through MiXCR, one entry per CDR3 protein. The sample records about 320,000 distinct CDR3 sequences, around 21% being singletons. Specimen: naive CD8+ T cells from blood, with Jurkat cell RNA spiked in. Documented subset: FACS-sorted CD8+CD4-CCR7+CD45RA+ naive T cells. These receptors all come from a human donor in good health. Some libraries in this study had Jurkat cell RNA spiked in.

The chain uses TRBV4-3 and TRBJ1-5; 9 bases map to TRBD1. The CDR3 extends over 20 amino acids. V trimming: 0 bases; J trimming: 1 base; junction bases outside the gene matches: 13. Germline loops: CDR1 LGHNA, CDR2 YSLEER. CDR3 nucleotides: TGCGCCAGCAGCCAAGATAGATGGACAGGGGCCGGGGGGAGCAATCAGCCCCAGCATTTT. Translating it yields CASSQDRWTGAGGSNQPQHF.

This clonotype was seen many times. This chain uses TRBV4-2 with TRBJ2-5, with D perhaps matching TRBD1 or TRBD2 (5 bases each). This CDR3 spans 15 amino acids. Trimming took 4 bases from V and 5 from J, leaving 17 bases between them. Germline values: CDR1 LGHNA, CDR2 YNFKEQ. As DNA, the CDR3 is TGTGCCAGCAGCCTAATGGACACGGAGGTTGAGACCCAGTACTTC. Residues: CASSLMDTEVETQYF.

This clonotype was observed many times. The gene calls are TRBV30 and TRBJ1-1; TRBD1 might be the D (6 bases). V lost 0 bases and J 10 bases, leaving 15 bases between the germline ends. Germline assignment: CDR1 GTSNPN and CDR2 SVGIG (reference sequence). The CDR3 runs to 13 residues. The CDR3 here is CAWSVRGRRRAFF. The CDR3 DNA is TGTGCCTGGAGTGTACGGGGGCGACGGCGAGCTTTCTTT.

This clonotype was detected ten times or more. The chain couples TRBV12-3 or TRBV12-4 to TRBJ2-7, with TRBD2 identical over 9 bases. V trimming: 10 bases; J trimming: 4 bases; junction bases outside the gene matches: 11. This CDR3 has 14 amino acids. CDR3 amino acids: CATGSSGIAYEQYF. CDR3 DNA sequence: TGTGCCACCGGGTCTAGCGGGATAGCGTACGAGCAGTACTTC.

This clonotype was detected many times. V gene TRBV30 combines with J gene TRBJ2-3; 10 bases fit TRBD2. Germline V gene sequence: CDR1 GTSNPN, CDR2 SVGIG (reference sequence). Trimming took 2 bases from V and 4 from J; bases not matched to a gene: 3. CDR3 size: 14 residues. CDR3 DNA: TGTGCCTGGAGTCCTAGCGGGGGCGCAGATACGCAGTATTTT. The encoded protein is CAWSPSGGADTQYF.

V is TRBV20-1 and J is TRBJ2-4, with D hard to call. Trimming took off 6 bases at V and 0 bases at J, with 18 bases between the two ends. In germline, CDR1 is DFQATT, CDR2 SNEGSKA (reference sequence). There are 16 residues in the CDR3. The CDR3 here is CSAVKWEGLAKNIQYF. In DNA form, the CDR3 reads TGCAGTGCCGTAAAATGGGAAGGATTAGCCAAAAACATTCAGTACTTC.

At least ten counts were recorded for this clonotype. The chain joins TRBV7-9 to TRBJ2-7; TRBD1 matches 7 bases. In germline, CDR1 is SEHNR, CDR2 FQNEAQ (reference sequence). This CDR3 has 16 amino acids. The J segment lost 3 bases and the V segment lost 4 bases, leaving 12 bases of the junction unmatched. CDR3 loop: CASSYPPGQSNYEQYF. The CDR3 bases are TGTGCCAGCAGCTACCCCCCGGGACAGAGCAACTACGAGCAGTACTTC.

This clonotype was counted at least ten times. This sequence joins TRBV3-1 and TRBJ1-2; D is uncertain. V was pared by 4 bases and J by 8 bases, with 11 bases between. The CDR3 is 12 residues long. Looked up from germline, CDR1 is LGHDT and CDR2 is YNNKEL (reference sequence). DNA of the CDR3: TGTGCCAGCAGCCTATCGTCTCTAGGCTACACCTTC. Protein product: CASSLSSLGYTF.

The table lists this clonotype with many counts. The CDR3 bases are TGTGCCAGCAGTTTCGACAGGGTTTACGAGCAGTACTTC. Its translation is CASSFDRVYEQYF. The rearrangement joins TRBV28 to TRBJ2-7; 7 nucleotides match TRBD1. This CDR3 is 13 amino acids long. Germline loops: CDR1 MDHEN, CDR2 SYDVKM. Trimming at V came to 3 bases and at J to 4 bases, leaving 3 bases not matched to a gene.

This clonotype was counted ten times or more. The rearrangement uses TRBV12-5 and TRBJ2-3; D is unclear. The germline gives CDR1 LGHNT, CDR2 FRNRAP. V was pared by 5 bases and J by 2 bases, with 20 bases between. The CDR3 spans 17 residues. Here the CDR3 DNA reads TGTGCTAGTGGTGATGATTCGGATCCAGAAATCACAGATACGCAGTATTTT. Translating it yields CASGDDSDPEITDTQYF.

This clonotype was recorded many times. The genes are TRBV25-1 and TRBJ2-1, with unresolved D. V was pared by 1 base and J by 9 bases, with 16 bases between. CDR1 is MGHDK, CDR2 SYGVNS, per germline. This CDR3 spans 15 amino acids. Written as DNA, the CDR3 is TGTGCCAGCAGTGAATTTGGGCCGCAGAACGGTGAGCAGTTCTTC. Protein sequence: CASSEFGPQNGEQFF.

This clonotype was detected ten times or more. Compared with germline, one end of the junction differs, possibly owing to a read error. The chain couples TRBV19 to TRBJ2-4; D may match TRBD1 or TRBD2 (5 bases each). The CDR3 sequence is 14 residues long. Germline V gives CDR1 LNHDA, CDR2 SQIVND (reference sequence). CDR3 DNA sequence: TGTGCCAGTAGTATAGATCTAGCTTTCGGGGACCTGTCCTTC. It encodes CASSIDLAFGDLSF. The full variable domain, completed using reference TRBV19 and TRBJ2-4, is DGGITQSPKYLFRKEGQNVTLSCEQNLNHDAMYWYRQDPGQGLRLIYYSQIVNDFQKGDIAEGYSVSREKKESFPLTVTSAQKNPTAFYLCASSIDLAFGDLSFGAGTRLSVL.

The chain combines TRBV3-1 with TRBJ2-1, with D tentatively TRBD2 (5 bases). Trimming removed 4 bases from V and 0 bases from J, with 16 bases in between. CDR3 length: 17 amino acids. Germline loops: CDR1 LGHDT, CDR2 YNNKEL (reference sequence). CDR3 nucleotide sequence: TGTGCCAGCAGCCCAATCGGGCAAGGGAGCTCCTACAATGAGCAGTTCTTC. Translating it yields CASSPIGQGSSYNEQFF.

This clonotype turned up a few times. Being one base from a much bigger clone, this may be a read error. The chain combines TRBV7-2 with TRBJ1-1; no definite D call. Germline V gene lookup returns CDR1 SGHTA and CDR2 FQGNSA. The CDR3 sequence is 15 residues long. As DNA, the CDR3 is TGTGCCGGCAGCTTAGAGTTAGGGTTGAACACTGAAGCTTTCTTT. Translated: CAGSLELGLNTEAFF.

Ten or more counts support this clonotype. The chain employs TRBV27 and TRBJ2-3, with 7 nucleotides matching TRBD2. Germline V gives CDR1 MNHEY, CDR2 SMNVEV (reference sequence). The junction had 10 bases not matched to a gene; V was cut back by 4 bases and J by 6 bases. The CDR3 is 15 amino acids. The DNA of the CDR3 is TGTGCCAGCAGTTCATCCGGGACTATGGCTGATACGCAGTATTTT. Its protein product is CASSSSGTMADTQYF.

This clonotype was detected many times. The rearrangement uses TRBV7-2 and TRBJ2-3; a weak D match, TRBD1 (6 bases). The CDR3 consists of 16 residues. Trimming took 5 bases from V and 2 from J, leaving 17 bases between them. CDR1 is SGHTA and CDR2 is FQGNSA in the germline V gene. The CDR3 nucleotides read TGTGCCAGCAGCCCCCGAGTAGGGGGTCTCACAGATACGCAGTATTTT. It codes for CASSPRVGGLTDTQYF.

This clonotype was seen just once. This clone may be a read error of a much larger clone one base away. The rearrangement joins TRBV28 to TRBJ2-7; 14 positions agree with TRBD2. Germline V CDR1 and CDR2: MDHEN, SYDVKM. The V gene end was trimmed by 8 bases and the J gene end by 4 bases; junction bases not matched to a gene: 7. The CDR3 spans 15 residues. CDR3 residues: CASRKGLAGAYEQYF. The CDR3 DNA follows: TGTGCCAGCCGGAAGGGACTAGCGGGAGCGTACGAGCAGTACTTC. The full variable domain, its missing parts supplied by reference TRBV28 and TRBJ2-7, is DVKVTQSSRYLVKRTGEKVFLECVQDMDHENMFWYRQDPGLGLRLIYFSYDVKMKEKGDIPEGYSVSREKKERFSLILESASTNQTSMYLCASRKGLAGAYEQYFGPGTRLTVT.

To note about this clonotype: A much larger clone differs by one base, so this may be a read error. The J gene is TRBJ2-5, the V gene TRBV7-9; TRBD1 matches at 8 bases. The length of the CDR3 is 13 residues. Germline V lookup: CDR1 SEHNR, CDR2 FQNEAQ (reference sequence). This CDR3 reads CASTNRGEETQCF. The CDR3 DNA sequence: TGTGCCAGCACCAACAGGGGGGAGGAGACCCAGTGCTTC.

This clonotype was found many times. The chain employs TRBV29-1 and TRBJ2-5, with D perhaps matching TRBD1 or TRBD2 (5 bases each). This CDR3 is built from 16 residues. Trimming pared 1 base from V and 5 bases from J, leaving 20 bases between. In germline, CDR1 is SQVTM, CDR2 ANQGSEA. CDR3 sequence reads: CSVEGLSQGARETQYF. The CDR3, as DNA: TGCAGCGTTGAAGGTTTGAGCCAGGGAGCGCGGGAGACCCAGTACTTC. The whole variable domain, filled in from reference TRBV29-1 and TRBJ2-5, reads SAVISQKPSRDICQRGTSLTIQCQVDSQVTMMFWYRQQPGQSLTLIATANQGSEATYESGFVIDKFPISRPNLTFSTLTVSNMSPEDSSIYLCSVEGLSQGARETQYFGPGTRLLVL.

This clonotype occurred many times. The rearrangement joins TRBV10-3 to TRBJ2-5; no firm D call. V dropped 1 base and J dropped 2 bases, with 11 bases sitting between them. Germline-derived CDR1 and CDR2 are ENHRY and SYGVKD. CDR3 length: 15 residues. CDR3 DNA sequence: TGTGCCATCAGTGAGTGGAGCGCTGGTCAAGAGACCCAGTACTTC. Translating it yields CAISEWSAGQETQYF.

This clonotype has at least ten counts. The chain recombines TRBV7-8 with TRBJ1-2; possibly TRBD1 for D (6 bases). CDR3 size: 17 residues. Trimming took off 8 bases at V and 6 bases at J, with 28 bases between the two ends. Germline assignment: CDR1 SGHVS and CDR2 FQNEAQ. The CDR3 loop reads CASGYIQLGQNLDGYTF. The CDR3 nucleotides are TGTGCCAGCGGCTACATCCAGCTAGGACAGAATCTAGATGGCTACACCTTC.

At least ten counts were recorded for this clonotype. The V gene is TRBV30, the J gene TRBJ1-1; no clear D gene. The CDR3 totals 12 residues. Germline V lookup: CDR1 GTSNPN, CDR2 SVGIG (reference sequence). V was shortened by 2 bases and J by 0 bases, with 4 bases between the two germline ends. The CDR3 region is CAWSSVNTEAFF. In nucleotides, the CDR3 is TGTGCCTGGAGTTCGGTGAACACTGAAGCTTTCTTT.

Worth noting for this clonotype: With a much larger clone just one base away, this may be a read error. The genes are TRBV6-5 and TRBJ2-3; perhaps D is TRBD1 or TRBD2 (5 bases each). CDR3 length: 15 residues. Germline V gene data show CDR1 as MNHEY and CDR2 as SVGAGI. The CDR3 region is CAGSYVVGGPDTQYF. The CDR3 DNA is TGTGCCGGCAGTTACGTGGTTGGGGGTCCAGATACGCAGTATTTT.

As regards this clonotype: Given a much more abundant clone one base away, this may be a read error. The V gene is TRBV6-2 or TRBV6-3, the J gene TRBJ1-1; 8 nucleotides align to TRBD1. The CDR3 is 16 amino acids. Germline V lookup: CDR1 MNHEY, CDR2 SVGEGT. Written as DNA, the CDR3 is TGTGCCAGCATTTACCTAAGGGCAGGGGGCAGCGTTGAAGCTTTCTTT. This gives the protein CASIYLRAGGSVEAFF.

Comments on this clonotype: An end of the junction differs from the germline gene, which may be a read error. The chain is built from TRBV11-2 and TRBJ1-5; D not certain. Germline V lookup: CDR1 SGHAT, CDR2 FQNNGV. This CDR3 spans 14 amino acids. CDR3: CASSLGGSYQPQHF. The CDR3 DNA sequence: TGTGCCAGCAGCTTAGGGGGTAGCTATCAGCCCCAGCATTTT.